Shown below are 24 T cell receptor beta chains from a single sample sequenced in a study of vaccination and CD4 T cells after COVID-19 (dated by TCRdb to 2021 to 2024). The sample's time point, from its label and the paper: late sampling 161 to 241 days after vaccination in three convalescent patients. The sample's treatment or condition, from its label and the paper: approximately 10-day PBMC culture with coronavirus spike peptide pools or control peptides (ViraFEST assay). Which antigens these TCRs recognize remains unknown. Libraries were built with PCR. TCRdb shows the sequencer as Illumina iSeq 100. DNA from cultured CD4+ T cells underwent TCR sequencing with the Oncomine TCR Beta short-read assay at the Johns Hopkins FTIC core. TCRdb itself trimmed the public reads at Q25 with fastp, ran MiXCR and retained productive beta chains. Entries are consolidated by CDR3 protein sequence, retaining the most common genes and DNA. This sample has tens of thousands of distinct CDR3 sequences in its table, and approximately 32% of those were observed once. The ten biggest clones cover about an eighth of the sample.

Material: CD4+ T cells from blood, cultured in vitro, obtained about 7 months after SARS-CoV-2 vaccination. All receptors derive from a human donor who had recovered from COVID-19.

The chain is built from TRBV2 and TRBJ1-6, with D uncertain. Germline CDR1 is SNHLY and CDR2 is FYNNEI. This CDR3 is 13 amino acids long. The V gene lost 4 bases and the J gene lost 0 bases, with 1 base spanning the gap. The CDR3 DNA is TGTGCCAGCAGTGGCTCCTATAATTCACCCCTCCACTTT. This translates into CASSGSYNSPLHF.

This clonotype appeared a few times. V gene TRBV7-2 combines with J gene TRBJ2-2; 8 bases agree with TRBD2. The trim removed 0 bases at V and 7 bases at J, leaving 7 bases unmatched. The CDR3 loop spans 16 amino acids. CDR1 SGHTA and CDR2 FQGNSA come from the germline V gene. The CDR3 DNA follows: TGTGCCAGCAGCTTAGCGCCGGGAGGGCTCCTCGGGGAGCTGTTTTTT. Translation gives CASSLAPGGLLGELFF.

This clonotype qualifies as medium-sized. This chain links TRBV7-3 with TRBJ2-7; 10 nucleotides match TRBD2. The CDR3 runs 13 residues. The J segment lost 6 bases and the V segment lost 5 bases, leaving 4 bases of the junction unmatched. Looked up from germline, CDR1 is SGHTA and CDR2 is FQGTGA. The CDR3 sequence: CASSTSGTGEQYF. Written as DNA, the CDR3 is TGTGCCAGCAGCACTAGCGGGACGGGCGAGCAGTACTTC.

This clonotype has only a few counts. For the CDR3, the DNA is TGTGCCAGCAGATCAGCATCAAAGCTGAACACTGAAGCTTTCTTT. This translates into CASRSASKLNTEAFF. The chain is built from TRBV5-4 and TRBJ1-1; D is uncertain. V was shortened by 5 bases and J by 0 bases, with 14 bases between the two germline ends. Germline-derived CDR1 and CDR2 are SGHNT and YYREEE (reference sequence). CDR3 size: 15 residues.

This clonotype was picked up a small number of times. The rearrangement links TRBV21-1 to TRBJ2-7; the table's D call, TRBD2, has no DNA check behind it. TRBV21-1 is a pseudogene. This CDR3 is 19 amino acids long. CDR3 region: CASSRKPVKQGPGVYEQYF. For the CDR3, the DNA is TGTGCCAGCAGCCGCAAACCTGTTAAACAAGGGCCTGGAGTCTACGAGCAGTACTTC.

This clonotype has only one observation. The chain recombines TRBV6-1 with TRBJ1-5; TRBD1 might be the D (6 bases). The V end was cut by 4 bases, the J end by 1 base, with 8 bases between. The CDR3 has 14 amino acids. Germline V lookup: CDR1 MNHNS, CDR2 SASEGT. CDR3 amino acids: CASSAGGSNQPQHF. In DNA form, the CDR3 reads TGTGCCAGCAGTGCGGGGGGCAGCAATCAGCCCCAGCATTTT.

The CDR3 sequence is CASSSRPQETQYF. CDR3 bases: TGCGCCAGCAGCTCGAGACCTCAGGAGACCCAGTACTTC. The chain has TRBV5-1 and TRBJ2-5; no definite D call. Trimming removed 3 bases from V and 5 bases from J, with 11 bases in between. The germline CDR1 and CDR2 sequences are SGHRS and YFSETQ. This CDR3 region has 13 residues.

Comments on this clonotype: The junction differs from germline at one of its ends, possibly a read error. The CDR3: CASSQDLGRVGYGYTF. Written as DNA, the CDR3 is TGCGCCAGCAGCCAAGATTTAGGGAGAGTGGGCTATGGCTACACCTTC. This chain connects TRBV7-2 to TRBJ1-2; no definite D call. CDR1 is SGHTA and CDR2 is FQGNSA in the germline V gene. The CDR3 has 16 residues.

The gene calls are TRBV9 and TRBJ1-1; weak D call: TRBD1 (6 bases). Germline CDR1 reads SGDLS; CDR2 reads YYNGEE. This CDR3 is built from 14 residues. V shed 0 bases and J shed 2 bases, with 8 bases lying between them. CDR3 protein: CASSVGTANTEAFF. As DNA, the CDR3 is TGTGCCAGCAGCGTAGGGACAGCAAACACTGAAGCTTTCTTT. Supplemented by reference TRBV9 and TRBJ1-1, the full variable domain reads DSGVTQTPKHLITATGQRVTLRCSPRSGDLSVYWYQQSLDQGLQFLIQYYNGEERAKGNILERFSAQQFPDLHSELNLSSLELGDSALYFCASSVGTANTEAFFGQGTRLTVV.

The genes are TRBV7-3 and TRBJ2-3; D is undetermined. Germline-derived CDR1 and CDR2 are SGHTA and FQGTGA. The V end lost 0 bases, the J end lost 6 bases, and 4 bases lay between the germline ends. The CDR3 has 12 amino acids. This CDR3 is CASSLTGDTQYF. CDR3 coding DNA: TGTGCCAGCAGCTTAACGGGGGATACGCAGTATTTT.

The chain carries TRBV29-1 and TRBJ2-5; D not certain. Per the germline V gene, CDR1 is SQVTM and CDR2 is ANQGSEA. The CDR3 is 13 residues long. V was cut by 3 bases and J by 1 base, with 9 bases left in between. The CDR3 region is CSVELRTQETQYF. CDR3 sequence (DNA): TGCAGCGTTGAGTTACGAACCCAAGAGACCCAGTACTTC.

This clonotype appeared a few times. The gene calls are TRBV20-1 and TRBJ1-4, with unresolved D. The CDR3 loop spans 14 amino acids. Trimming left V 2 bases short and J 6 bases short, with 13 bases between. Germline values: CDR1 DFQATT, CDR2 SNEGSKA (reference sequence). Here the CDR3 reads CSARNQRADEKLFF. The CDR3 nucleotides are TGCAGTGCTAGAAACCAGAGGGCGGATGAAAAACTGTTTTTT.

This chain uses TRBV6-1 with TRBJ2-2; 10 positions match TRBD2. The length of the CDR3 is 15 residues. Germline CDR1 reads MNHNS; CDR2 reads SASEGT. The J segment lost 1 base and the V segment lost 6 bases, leaving 2 bases of the junction unmatched. The CDR3 nucleotides are TGTGCCAGCAGAGTAGCGGGGGGGAACACCGGGGAGCTGTTTTTT. It encodes CASRVAGGNTGELFF.

This rearrangement joins TRBV20-1 to TRBJ2-1; the match to TRBD2 covers 12 bases. The germline V gene has CDR1 DFQATT and CDR2 SNEGSKA (reference sequence). There are 20 residues in the CDR3. V was clipped by 2 bases and J by 7 bases; unmatched bases: 21. This CDR3 reads CSARPLGALAGGLADNEQFF. CDR3 DNA: TGCAGTGCTAGACCCCTTGGCGCGCTAGCGGGGGGGTTAGCGGATAATGAGCAGTTCTTC.

The chain carries TRBV6-5 and TRBJ1-1; no definite D call. V lost 2 bases, J lost 3 bases, and 10 bases lay in between. The CDR3 sequence is 14 residues long. The germline V gene encodes CDR1 MNHEY and CDR2 SVGAGI. CDR3 in amino acids: CASSYDWGDTEAFF. CDR3 in DNA: TGTGCCAGCAGTTACGATTGGGGTGACACTGAAGCTTTCTTT.

This clonotype has more than one count but fewer than ten. The chain employs TRBV20-1 and TRBJ2-7; tentatively, D is TRBD2 (6 bases). The ends were cut back, 3 bases at V and 4 bases at J, with 16 bases in the middle. This CDR3 spans 14 amino acids. Germline V lookup: CDR1 DFQATT, CDR2 SNEGSKA (reference sequence). The CDR3 DNA reads TGCAGTGCTAGTAAGGGGAGGCGAATTTACGAGCAGTACTTC. Translation gives CSASKGRRIYEQYF.

The chain is built from TRBV6-1 and TRBJ2-5, with TRBD1 matching over 9 bases. After removal of 4 bases from V and 5 bases from J, the junction contained 8 bases not matched to a gene. The CDR3 covers 15 residues. Germline V lookup: CDR1 MNHNS, CDR2 SASEGT. The CDR3 here is CASSVNRGHEETQYF. The CDR3 DNA follows: TGTGCCAGCAGTGTAAACAGGGGGCATGAGGAGACCCAGTACTTC.

V is TRBV7-3 and J is TRBJ2-1; the match to TRBD2 covers 10 bases. J gave up 9 bases and V 5 bases, and 7 bases lay outside the gene matches. The germline V gene has CDR1 SGHTA and CDR2 FQGTGA. The CDR3 runs 14 residues. This chain's CDR3 is CASSTGTSAAEQFF. In DNA, the CDR3 is TGTGCCAGCAGCACCGGGACTAGCGCAGCTGAGCAGTTCTTC.

This clonotype has a handful of counts. This rearrangement joins TRBV28 to TRBJ1-1; D is uncertain. The CDR3 totals 14 residues. Trimming cost V 5 bases and J 3 bases, with 13 bases left between them. Germline-derived CDR1 and CDR2 are MDHEN and SYDVKM. The CDR3 DNA reads TGTGCCAGCAGTCCCCTGTGGCAGGACACTGAAGCTTTCTTT. It is translated as CASSPLWQDTEAFF.

This clonotype was detected only a few times. The chain recombines TRBV15 with TRBJ2-3; 12 bases are shared with TRBD2. Germline loops: CDR1 LNHNV, CDR2 YYDKDF (reference sequence). The CDR3 sequence is 13 residues long. V lost 4 bases and J lost 12; bases outside the gene matches: 5. CDR3: CATSTMTSGRQYF. CDR3 DNA sequence: TGTGCCACCAGCACCATGACTAGCGGGAGACAGTATTTT.

CDR3 residues: CASSLNWAGEQYF. CDR3 in DNA: TGTGCCAGCAGCTTAAATTGGGCGGGCGAGCAGTACTTC. The chain links TRBV7-2 to TRBJ2-7; a possible D gene is TRBD2 (5 bases). Germline CDR1 reads SGHTA; CDR2 reads FQGNSA. The CDR3 is 13 residues long. Trimming removed 2 bases at V and 6 bases at J, with 11 bases between.

A few counts support this clonotype. V is TRBV27 and J is TRBJ2-5; D not resolved. This CDR3 has 11 residues. Looked up from germline, CDR1 is MNHEY and CDR2 is SMNVEV (reference sequence). The V end was cut by 6 bases, the J end by 2 bases, with 4 bases between. CDR3 sequence reads: CASRLQETQYF. For the CDR3, the DNA is TGTGCCAGCAGGTTACAAGAGACCCAGTACTTC.

This chain uses TRBV11-2 with TRBJ2-3; D gene uncertain. The V end was cut by 0 bases, the J end by 4 bases, with 8 bases between. This CDR3 spans 14 amino acids. Germline V gene data show CDR1 as SGHAT and CDR2 as FQNNGV. The CDR3 is CASSLDNWADTQYF. The CDR3 nucleotides read TGTGCCAGCAGCTTAGATAATTGGGCAGATACGCAGTATTTT.

This clonotype was seen a handful of times. The genes are TRBV20-1 and TRBJ2-5; 14 bases line up with TRBD2. This CDR3 comprises 13 residues. Trimming at V came to 6 bases and at J to 4 bases, leaving 1 base not matched to a gene. Germline loops: CDR1 DFQATT, CDR2 SNEGSKA (reference sequence). The CDR3 spells CSAGTSGGETQYF. In DNA form, the CDR3 reads TGCAGTGCGGGGACTAGCGGGGGAGAGACCCAGTACTTC.